The 6 T cell receptor beta chains listed next were all sequenced from one sample in a study of long-term antiretroviral therapy in people with HIV. Runs used v3.0 of the immunoSEQ assay and were done at survey level. The assay was immunoSEQ multiplex PCR, and TCRdb's table has in-frame clones only and misses some. Among about 21,000 clones listed, 70% to 80% were seen once. This sample comprised unsorted PBMCs, obtained 4.1 years after starting antiretroviral therapy. These receptors originate from a woman between 40 and 50 years old with HIV.

The chain combines TRBV11-2 with TRBJ1-3; D is perhaps TRBD1 (6 bases). Trimming stripped 5 bases from V and 4 bases from J, with 24 bases between. Germline V gene lookup returns CDR1 SGHAT and CDR2 FQNNGV. The CDR3 covers 18 residues. The CDR3 loop reads CASSPLRSQSGQGNTIYF. DNA for the CDR3: TGTGCCAGCAGCCCCCTTAGGTCCCAGTCTGGACAGGGAAACACCATATATTTT. The full variable domain, rest sourced from reference TRBV11-2 and TRBJ1-3, is EAGVAQSPRYKIIEKRQSVAFWCNPISGHATLYWYQQILGQGPKLLIQFQNNGVVDDSQLPKDRFSAERLKGVDSTLKIQPAKLEDSAVYLCASSPLRSQSGQGNTIYFGEGSWLTVV.

DNA for the CDR3: TGTGCCAGCAGCTTAAAGGGGACAACCTACGAGCAGTACTTC. Its translation is CASSLKGTTYEQYF. The rearrangement joins TRBV7-9 to TRBJ2-5; maybe TRBD1 (6 bases). TRBJ2-7 matches the DNA end more closely, so the J call is doubtful. Per germline, CDR1 SEHNR and CDR2 FQNEAQ (reference sequence). The CDR3 spans 14 residues.

There are a few counts of this clone. The gene calls are TRBV10-2 and TRBJ2-2, with 7 bases fitting TRBD2. Germline V gene data show CDR1 as WSHSY and CDR2 as SAAADI. The length of the CDR3 is 13 residues. V lost 7 bases and J lost 4; bases outside the gene matches: 3. As DNA, the CDR3 is TGCGCCAGCAAGGCTAGCGGCACCGGGGAGCTGTTTTTT. This gives the protein CASKASGTGELFF.

The chain joins TRBV6-1 to TRBJ1-1; D gene ambiguous. This CDR3 is 15 amino acids long. Deletions cut 8 bases from V and 2 bases from J, with 18 bases between. The germline V gene has CDR1 MNHNS and CDR2 SASEGT. The CDR3 DNA follows: TGTGCCAGCCGTTGGGGATTACAGAGAAACACTGAAGCTTTCTTT. This gives the protein CASRWGLQRNTEAFF.

The chain carries TRBV11-3 and TRBJ2-3; 8 bases match TRBD1. The CDR3 is 15 amino acids. The ends lost 0 bases at V and 4 bases at J; junction bases unmatched: 3. Germline V gives CDR1 SGHNT, CDR2 YENEEA. The CDR3 spells CASSLDRGRSDTQYF. The CDR3 DNA reads as TGTGCCAGCAGCTTAGACAGGGGGCGGTCAGATACGCAGTATTTT.

In its sample, this clone was seen once. The V call is TRBV30, the J call TRBJ1-5; D possibly corresponds to TRBD1 (6 bases). Trimming stripped 0 bases from V and 0 bases from J, with 9 bases between. CDR3 length: 15 residues. Germline lookup yields CDR1 GTSNPN and CDR2 SVGIG (reference sequence). CDR3 in DNA: TGTGCCTGGAGTGTAAGGGGGAATAGCAATCAGCCCCAGCATTTT. It codes for CAWSVRGNSNQPQHF.